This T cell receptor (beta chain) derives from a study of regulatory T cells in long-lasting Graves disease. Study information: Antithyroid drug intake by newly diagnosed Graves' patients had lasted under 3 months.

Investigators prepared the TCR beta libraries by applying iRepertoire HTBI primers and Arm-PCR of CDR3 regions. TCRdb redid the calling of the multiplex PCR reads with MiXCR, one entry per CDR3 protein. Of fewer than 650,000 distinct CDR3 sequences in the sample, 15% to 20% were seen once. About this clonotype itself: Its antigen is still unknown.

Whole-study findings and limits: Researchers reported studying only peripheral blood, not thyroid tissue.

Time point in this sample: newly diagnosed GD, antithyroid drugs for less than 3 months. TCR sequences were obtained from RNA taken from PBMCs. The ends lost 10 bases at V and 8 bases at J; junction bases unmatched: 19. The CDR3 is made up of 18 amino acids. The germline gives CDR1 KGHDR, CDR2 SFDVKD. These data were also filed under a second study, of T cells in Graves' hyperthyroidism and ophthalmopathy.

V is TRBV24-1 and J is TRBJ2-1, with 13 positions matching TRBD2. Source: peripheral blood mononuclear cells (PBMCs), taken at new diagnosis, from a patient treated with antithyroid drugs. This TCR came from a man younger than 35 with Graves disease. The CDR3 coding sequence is TGTGCCACGGATCCCGGGACAGGGATCGGACTAGCGGGGGATGAGCAGTTCTTC. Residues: CATDPGTGIGLAGDEQFF.